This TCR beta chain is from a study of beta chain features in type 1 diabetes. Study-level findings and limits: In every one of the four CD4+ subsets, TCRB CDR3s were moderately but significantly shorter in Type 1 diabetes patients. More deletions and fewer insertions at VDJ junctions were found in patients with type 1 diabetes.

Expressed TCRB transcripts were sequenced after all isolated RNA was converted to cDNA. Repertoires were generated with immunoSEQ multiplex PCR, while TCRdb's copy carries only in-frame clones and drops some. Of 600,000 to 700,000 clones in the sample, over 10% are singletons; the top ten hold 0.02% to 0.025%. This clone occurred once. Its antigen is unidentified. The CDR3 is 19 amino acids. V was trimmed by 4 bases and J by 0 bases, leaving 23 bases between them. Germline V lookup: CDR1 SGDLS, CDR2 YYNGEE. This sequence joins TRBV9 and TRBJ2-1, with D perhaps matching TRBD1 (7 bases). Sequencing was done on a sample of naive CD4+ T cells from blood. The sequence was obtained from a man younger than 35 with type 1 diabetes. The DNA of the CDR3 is TGTGCCAGCAGCATACAGCAGGGGGGACCCCAGGGCTCCTACAATGAGCAGTTCTTC. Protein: CASSIQQGGPQGSYNEQFF.